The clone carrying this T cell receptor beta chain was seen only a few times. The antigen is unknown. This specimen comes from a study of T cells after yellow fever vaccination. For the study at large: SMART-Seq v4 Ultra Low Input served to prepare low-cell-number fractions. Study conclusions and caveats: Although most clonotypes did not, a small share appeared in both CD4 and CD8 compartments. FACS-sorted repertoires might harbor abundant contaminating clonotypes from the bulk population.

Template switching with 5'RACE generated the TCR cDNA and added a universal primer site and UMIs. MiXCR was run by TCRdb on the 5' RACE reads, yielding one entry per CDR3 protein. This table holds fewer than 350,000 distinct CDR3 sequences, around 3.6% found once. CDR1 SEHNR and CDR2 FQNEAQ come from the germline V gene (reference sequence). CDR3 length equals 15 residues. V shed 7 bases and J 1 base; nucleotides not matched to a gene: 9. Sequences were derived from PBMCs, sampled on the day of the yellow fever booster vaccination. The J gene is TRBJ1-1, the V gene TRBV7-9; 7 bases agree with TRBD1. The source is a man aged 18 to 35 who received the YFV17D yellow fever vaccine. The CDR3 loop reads CASMGRGPENTEAFF. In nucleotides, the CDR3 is TGTGCCAGCATGGGGAGGGGGCCGGAGAACACTGAAGCTTTCTTT.